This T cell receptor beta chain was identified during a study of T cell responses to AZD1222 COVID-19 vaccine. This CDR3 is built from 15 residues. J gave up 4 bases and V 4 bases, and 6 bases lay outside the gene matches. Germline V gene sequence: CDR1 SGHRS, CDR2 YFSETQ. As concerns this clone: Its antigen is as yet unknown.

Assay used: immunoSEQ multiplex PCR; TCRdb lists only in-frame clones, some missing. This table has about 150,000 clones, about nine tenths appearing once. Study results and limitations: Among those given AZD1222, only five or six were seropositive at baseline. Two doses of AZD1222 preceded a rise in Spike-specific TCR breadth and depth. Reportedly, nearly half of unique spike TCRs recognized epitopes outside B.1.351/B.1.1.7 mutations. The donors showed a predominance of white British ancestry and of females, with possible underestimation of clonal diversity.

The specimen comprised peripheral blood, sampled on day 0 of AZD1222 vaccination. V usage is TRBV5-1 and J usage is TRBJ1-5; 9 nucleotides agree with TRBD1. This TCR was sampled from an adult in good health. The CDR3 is CASSTTGGLNQPQHF. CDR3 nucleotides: TGCGCCAGCAGCACTACAGGGGGCTTAAATCAGCCCCAGCATTTT. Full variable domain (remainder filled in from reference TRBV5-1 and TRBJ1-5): KAGVTQTPRYLIKTRGQQVTLSCSPISGHRSVSWYQQTPGQGLQFLFEYFSETQRNKGNFPGRFSGRQFSNSRSEMNVSTLELGDSALYLCASSTTGGLNQPQHFGDGTRLSIL.